The rows below give T cell receptor beta chains drawn from one sample of a study of identical twins. One entry per CDR3 protein results from TCRdb running MiXCR on the 5' RACE reads. The sample yields 450,000 to 500,000 distinct CDR3 sequences, 14% seen once. This sample was also put to use in a study of yellow fever vaccine responses in identical twins.

Source material: CD4+ T cells sorted from blood. All receptors come from a young woman in good health. The CDR3 runs from the conserved cysteine through the conserved F or W. Fields, in order: V gene, clone size, J gene, D gene, CDR3 DNA, CDR3 protein. A D gene is named only where the DNA matches it firmly. Expanded clones get a size class; other rows say once, few or many, or leave the size out.

TRBV1	NA	TRBJ2-2	NA	TGCACCAGCAGGGGGACCGGGGAGCTGTTTTTT	CTSRGTGELFF
TRBV5-4	NA	TRBJ2-5	NA	TGTGCCAGCAGCTTGAACACGGTTGTTAGAGGAGAGACCCAGTACTTC	CASSLNTVVRGETQYF
TRBV7-2	few	TRBJ1-4	NA	TGTGCCAGCAGCTTCCGGTCTGGGAGTGAAAAACTGTTTTTT	CASSFRSGSEKLFF
TRBV6-5	NA	TRBJ2-3	NA	TGTGCCAGCAGTTACCCGGACACAGATACGCAGTATTTT	CASSYPDTDTQYF
TRBV15	once	TRBJ2-1	NA	TGTGCCACCAGCAGAGACTGGGGGTCTGAGCAGTTCTTC	CATSRDWGSEQFF
TRBV5-6	many	TRBJ2-7	NA	TGTGCCAGCAGCTTGATTAGAGGTTACGAGCAGTACTTC	CASSLIRGYEQYF
TRBV5-1	many	TRBJ2-5	TRBD2	TGCGCCAGCAGCTCGGGGGGACTAGCGGTAAAAGAGACCCAGTACTTC	CASSSGGLAVKETQYF
TRBV7-8	NA	TRBJ1-1	TRBD1	TGTGCCAGCAGCTTACGGACAGGGGGCGCCGGCACTGAAGCTTTCTTT	CASSLRTGGAGTEAFF
TRBV12-3/TRBV12-4	NA	TRBJ1-2	NA	TGTGCCAGCAGTTTAGCAGGGGAGGACTATGGCTACACCTTC	CASSLAGEDYGYTF
TRBV9	few	TRBJ2-3	TRBD2	TGTGCCAGCAGCCTAGGACTAGCGGGATCGGATACGCAGTATTTT	CASSLGLAGSDTQYF
TRBV10-3	few	TRBJ1-6	NA	TGTGCCATCAGTGAGTGGGGAAGCGCCTATAATTCACCCCTCCACTTT	CAISEWGSAYNSPLHF
TRBV5-1	NA	TRBJ2-1	TRBD1	TGCGCCAGCAGCTCTCGCGGCAGGGGGCCTATGGGCTCCTACAATGAGCAGTTCTTC	CASSSRGRGPMGSYNEQFF
TRBV7-2	NA	TRBJ2-7	TRBD2	TGTGCCAGCAGCTTAGTAAGCGGGGGGATCCGATACGAGCAGTACTTC	CASSLVSGGIRYEQYF
TRBV6-5	few	TRBJ2-7	NA	TGTGCCAGCAGTTACGACGGGGGTAATCTCTACGAGCAGTACTTC	CASSYDGGNLYEQYF
TRBV14	few	TRBJ2-5	NA	TGTGCCAGCAGCCAAGGGCAGCTGAAGACCCAGTACTTC	CASSQGQLKTQYF
TRBV7-2	few	TRBJ2-5	NA	TGTGCCAGCAGAACAGGGATATCCTCTTCGGAGACCCAGTACTTC	CASRTGISSSETQYF
TRBV19	few	TRBJ2-3	NA	TGTGCCAGTAGTATCCAGGGTACCGCAGATACGCAGTATTTT	CASSIQGTADTQYF
TRBV10-3	NA	TRBJ2-4	NA	TGTGCCATCAGCCCAGGGGACATTCAGTACTTC	CAISPGDIQYF
TRBV20-1	few	TRBJ2-1	NA	TGCAGTGCTTCCGCCCTCGGCGGAAACTACAATGAGCAGTTCTTC	CSASALGGNYNEQFF
TRBV6-1	few	TRBJ2-1	NA	TGTGCCAGCAGGCCCCGAGGTAGTAGCTCCTACAATGAGCAGTTCTTC	CASRPRGSSSYNEQFF
TRBV15	NA	TRBJ2-7	TRBD2	TGTGCCACCAGCAGAGGATTAGGGAGGGGCGAGCAGTACTTC	CATSRGLGRGEQYF
TRBV12-3/TRBV12-4	NA	TRBJ1-2	NA	TGTGCCAGCAGTTTTAAGTCGAGTTATGGCTACACCTTC	CASSFKSSYGYTF
TRBV28	few	TRBJ2-5	TRBD1	TGTGCCAGCAGTTTTTTGACTATTAGGACAGGGGGAGGGGAGACCCAGTACTTC	CASSFLTIRTGGGETQYF
TRBV7-6	NA	TRBJ2-6	NA	TGTGCCAGCAGCCCAACGCAAGGATCTGGGGCCAACGTCCTGACTTTC	CASSPTQGSGANVLTF
TRBV15	NA	TRBJ2-7	TRBD1	TGTGCCACCAGCAGAGAGACAGGGCTGACCTACGAGCAGTACTTC	CATSRETGLTYEQYF
TRBV19	NA	TRBJ2-2	TRBD2	TGTGCCAGTAGTCCCCCTAGCGGGAGCGCCGGGGAGCTGTTTTTT	CASSPPSGSAGELFF
TRBV18	few	TRBJ1-1	NA	TGTGCCAGCTCACCGGAGAGTACCCCGAACACTGAAGCTTTCTTT	CASSPESTPNTEAFF
TRBV21-1	NA	TRBJ2-7	NA	TGTGCCAGCAGCAAAAGGGGTCGCGGGACAGAGACCTACGAGCAGTACTTC	CASSKRGRGTETYEQYF
TRBV4-2	few	TRBJ1-2	NA	TGTGCCAGCAGCCAAGAACAGTCTGGGTATGGCTACACCTTC	CASSQEQSGYGYTF
TRBV21-1	few	TRBJ2-7	NA	TGTGCCAGCAGCAATTGGGGAGGACTCGAGCAGTACTTC	CASSNWGGLEQYF
TRBV5-1	few	TRBJ2-7	TRBD2	TGCGCCAGCAGCTTCACTAGCGGGAGAGGTGAGCAGTACTTC	CASSFTSGRGEQYF
TRBV7-2	many	TRBJ2-2	NA	TGTGCCAGCAGCTTAGCCGGCTCAACCACCGGGGAGCTGTTTTTT	CASSLAGSTTGELFF